This TCR beta chain was identified in a study of T cell responses to AZD1222 COVID-19 vaccine. Study background: Pooling covered second doses at about 4 or about 12 weeks. Notes on the study in general: Unmutated regions of variants are reportedly targeted by nearly half of spike-specific TCRs.

CDR3 length: 15 amino acids. The J segment lost 8 bases and the V segment lost 4 bases, leaving 9 bases of the junction unmatched. Germline assignment: CDR1 SGHRS and CDR2 YFSETQ. With respect to this clone: The antigen is unknown.

This table comes from immunoSEQ multiplex PCR, and its TCRdb copy is limited to in-frame clones, with some not included. The sample records 120,000 or so clones, around 87% being singletons. This specimen consisted of peripheral blood, obtained on day 0 of AZD1222 vaccination. The chain carries TRBV5-1 and TRBJ2-1, with 10 bases aligning to TRBD1. The source of this sequence is an adult in good health. The CDR3 protein is CASSTGQGESDEQFF. CDR3 sequence (DNA): TGCGCCAGCAGCACCGGACAGGGGGAATCTGATGAGCAGTTCTTC.